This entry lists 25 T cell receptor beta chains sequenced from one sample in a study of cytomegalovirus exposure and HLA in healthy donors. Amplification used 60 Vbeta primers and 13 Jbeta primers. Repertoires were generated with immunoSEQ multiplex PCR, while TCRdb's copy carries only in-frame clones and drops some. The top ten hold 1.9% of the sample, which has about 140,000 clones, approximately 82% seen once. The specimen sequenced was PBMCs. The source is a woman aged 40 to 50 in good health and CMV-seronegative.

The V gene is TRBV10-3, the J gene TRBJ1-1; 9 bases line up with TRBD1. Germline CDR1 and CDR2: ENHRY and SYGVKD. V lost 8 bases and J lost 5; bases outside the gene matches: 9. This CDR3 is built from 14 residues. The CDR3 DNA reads TGTGCCATCTCTGTGGGACAGGGAAAGACTGAAGCTTTCTTT. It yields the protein CAISVGQGKTEAFF.

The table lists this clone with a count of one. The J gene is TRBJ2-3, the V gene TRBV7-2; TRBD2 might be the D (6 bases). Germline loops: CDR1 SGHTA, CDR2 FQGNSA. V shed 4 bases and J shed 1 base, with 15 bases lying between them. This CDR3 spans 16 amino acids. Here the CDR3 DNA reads TGTGCCAGCAGCTCCTCGGGAGTCTGGGGCACAGATACGCAGTATTTT. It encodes CASSSSGVWGTDTQYF.

The CDR3 DNA reads as TGTGCCAGCCTCCGGCGCACCGGGACAGGACTCCACTATGGCTACACCTTC. Amino acid sequence: CASLRRTGTGLHYGYTF. The V call is TRBV19, the J call TRBJ1-2; 8 bases map to TRBD1. CDR3 length equals 17 residues. CDR1 is LNHDA, CDR2 SQIVND, per germline (reference sequence). J gave up 3 bases and V 9 bases, and 18 bases lay outside the gene matches.

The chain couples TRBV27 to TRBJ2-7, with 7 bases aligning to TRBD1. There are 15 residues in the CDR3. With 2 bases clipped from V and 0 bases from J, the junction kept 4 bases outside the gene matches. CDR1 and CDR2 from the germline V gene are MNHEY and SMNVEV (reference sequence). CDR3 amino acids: CASSLQDRSSYEQYF. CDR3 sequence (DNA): TGTGCCAGCAGTTTACAGGACAGGAGCTCCTACGAGCAGTACTTC.

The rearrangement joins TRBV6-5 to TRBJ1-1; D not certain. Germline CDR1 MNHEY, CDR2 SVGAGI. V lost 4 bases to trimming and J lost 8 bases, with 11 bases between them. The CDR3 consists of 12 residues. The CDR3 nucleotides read TGTGCCAGCAGTTCCGTAGAACTGGAAGCTTTCTTT. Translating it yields CASSSVELEAFF.

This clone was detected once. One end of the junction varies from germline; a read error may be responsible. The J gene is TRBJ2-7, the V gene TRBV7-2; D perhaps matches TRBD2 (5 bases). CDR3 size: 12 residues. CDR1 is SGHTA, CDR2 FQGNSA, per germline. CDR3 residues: CASSLEHSRGFF. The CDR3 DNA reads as TGTGCCAGCAGCTTAGAACATTCACGCGGGTTCTTC.

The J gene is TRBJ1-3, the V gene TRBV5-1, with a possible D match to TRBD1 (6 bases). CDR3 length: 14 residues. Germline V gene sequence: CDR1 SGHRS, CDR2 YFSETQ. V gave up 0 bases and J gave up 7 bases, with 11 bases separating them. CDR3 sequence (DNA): TGCGCCAGCAGCTTGGTACAGGGCGCTAACACCATATATTTT. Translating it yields CASSLVQGANTIYF.

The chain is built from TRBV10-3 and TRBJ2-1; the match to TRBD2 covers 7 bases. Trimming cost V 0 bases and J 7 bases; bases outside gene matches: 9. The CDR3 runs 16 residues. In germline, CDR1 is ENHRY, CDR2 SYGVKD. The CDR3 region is CAISESAGGRRNEQFF. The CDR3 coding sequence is TGTGCCATCAGTGAGTCCGCCGGCGGGAGAAGGAATGAGCAGTTCTTC.

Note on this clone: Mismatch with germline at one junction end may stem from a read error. CDR3 protein: CASSLVPGQGNQPQHF. The CDR3 nucleotides are TGTGCTAGCAGCTTAGTACCCGGACAGGGCAATCAGCCCCAGCATTTT. This chain joins TRBV7-7 and TRBJ1-5; TRBD1 matches at 7 bases. This CDR3 region has 16 residues. Germline V CDR1 and CDR2: SSHAT, FNYEAQ (reference sequence).

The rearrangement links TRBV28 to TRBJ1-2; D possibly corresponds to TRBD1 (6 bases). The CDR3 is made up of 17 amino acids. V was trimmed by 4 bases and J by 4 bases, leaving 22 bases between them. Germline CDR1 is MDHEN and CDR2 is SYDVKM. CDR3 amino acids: CASSSMMETGWLYGYTF. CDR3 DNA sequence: TGTGCCAGCAGTTCCATGATGGAGACAGGTTGGCTCTATGGCTACACCTTC.

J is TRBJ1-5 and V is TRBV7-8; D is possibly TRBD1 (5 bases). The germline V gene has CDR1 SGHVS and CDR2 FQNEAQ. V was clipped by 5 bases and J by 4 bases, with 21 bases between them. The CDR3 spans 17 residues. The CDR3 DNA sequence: TGTGCCAGCAGCCTACTGGTAGGGGAGGCATGGAATCAGCCCCAGCATTTT. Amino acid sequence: CASSLLVGEAWNQPQHF. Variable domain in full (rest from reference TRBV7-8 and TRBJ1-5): GAGVSQSPRYKVAKRGQDVALRCDPISGHVSLFWYQQALGQGPEFLTYFQNEAQLDKSGLPSDRFFAERPEGSVSTLKIQRTQQEDSAVYLCASSLLVGEAWNQPQHFGDGTRLSIL.

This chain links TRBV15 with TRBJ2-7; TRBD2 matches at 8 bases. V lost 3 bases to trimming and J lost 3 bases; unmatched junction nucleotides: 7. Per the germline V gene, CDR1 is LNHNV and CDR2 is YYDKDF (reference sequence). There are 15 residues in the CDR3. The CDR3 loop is CATSSGQTSVYEQYF. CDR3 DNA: TGTGCCACCAGCAGTGGACAGACTAGCGTCTACGAGCAGTACTTC. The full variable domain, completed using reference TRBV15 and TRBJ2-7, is DAMVIQNPRYQVTQFGKPVTLSCSQTLNHNVMYWYQQKSSQAPKLLFHYYDKDFNNEADTPDNFQSRRPNTSFCFLDIRSPGLGDTAMYLCATSSGQTSVYEQYFGPGTRLTVT.

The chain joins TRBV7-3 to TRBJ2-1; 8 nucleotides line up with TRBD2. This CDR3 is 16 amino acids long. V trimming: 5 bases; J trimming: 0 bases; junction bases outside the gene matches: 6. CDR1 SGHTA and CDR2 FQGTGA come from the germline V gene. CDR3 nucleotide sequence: TGTGCCAGCAGCACCACTAGCGGCCGCTCCTACAATGAGCAGTTCTTC. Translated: CASSTTSGRSYNEQFF. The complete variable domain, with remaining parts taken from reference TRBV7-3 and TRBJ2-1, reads GAGVSQTPSNKVTEKGKYVELRCDPISGHTALYWYRQSLGQGPEFLIYFQGTGAADDSGLPNDRFFAVRPEGSVSTLKIQRTERGDSAVYLCASSTTSGRSYNEQFFGPGTRLTVL.

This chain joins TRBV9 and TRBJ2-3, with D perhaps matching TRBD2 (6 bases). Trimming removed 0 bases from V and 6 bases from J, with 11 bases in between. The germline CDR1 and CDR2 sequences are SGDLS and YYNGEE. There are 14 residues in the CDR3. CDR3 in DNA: TGTGCCAGCAGCGTAGAGGCTAGCGCGGATACGCAGTATTTT. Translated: CASSVEASADTQYF. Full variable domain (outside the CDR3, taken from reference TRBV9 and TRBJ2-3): DSGVTQTPKHLITATGQRVTLRCSPRSGDLSVYWYQQSLDQGLQFLIQYYNGEERAKGNILERFSAQQFPDLHSELNLSSLELGDSALYFCASSVEASADTQYFGPGTRLTVL.

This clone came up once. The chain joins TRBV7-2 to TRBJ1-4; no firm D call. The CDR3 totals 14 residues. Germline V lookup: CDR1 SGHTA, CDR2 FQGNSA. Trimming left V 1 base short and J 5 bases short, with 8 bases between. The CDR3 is CASSLEYSNEKLFF. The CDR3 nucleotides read TGTGCCAGCAGCTTAGAATACTCCAATGAAAAACTGTTTTTT.

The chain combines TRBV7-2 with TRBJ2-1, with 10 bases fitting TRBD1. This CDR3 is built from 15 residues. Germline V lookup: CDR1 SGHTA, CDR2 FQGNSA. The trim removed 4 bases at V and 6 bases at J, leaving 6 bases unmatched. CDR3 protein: CASSSTGGAGNEQFF. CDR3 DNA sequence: TGTGCCAGCAGCTCGACAGGGGGCGCGGGCAATGAGCAGTTCTTC.

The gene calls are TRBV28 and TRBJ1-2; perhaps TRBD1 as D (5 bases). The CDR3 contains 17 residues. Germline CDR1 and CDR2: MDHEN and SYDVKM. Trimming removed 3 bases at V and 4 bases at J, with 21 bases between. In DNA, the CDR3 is TGTGCCAGCAGTTTGATGATTCCGGCAGGGCGGTCCTATGGCTACACCTTC. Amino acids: CASSLMIPAGRSYGYTF.

CDR3 protein: CATSRGGQLAGGEDEQFF. The DNA of the CDR3 is TGTGCCACCAGCAGAGGGGGGCAACTAGCGGGAGGGGAGGATGAGCAGTTCTTC. The chain uses TRBV15 and TRBJ2-1; 13 nucleotides match TRBD2. V lost 1 base to trimming and J lost 8 bases; unmatched junction nucleotides: 11. Germline CDR1 reads LNHNV; CDR2 reads YYDKDF (reference sequence). This CDR3 is built from 18 residues.

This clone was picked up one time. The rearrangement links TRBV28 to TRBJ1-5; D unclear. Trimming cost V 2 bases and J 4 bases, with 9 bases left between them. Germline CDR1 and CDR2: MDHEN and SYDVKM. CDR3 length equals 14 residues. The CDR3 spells CASSLATVNQPQHF. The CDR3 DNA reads TGTGCCAGCAGTTTAGCCACAGTGAATCAGCCCCAGCATTTT.

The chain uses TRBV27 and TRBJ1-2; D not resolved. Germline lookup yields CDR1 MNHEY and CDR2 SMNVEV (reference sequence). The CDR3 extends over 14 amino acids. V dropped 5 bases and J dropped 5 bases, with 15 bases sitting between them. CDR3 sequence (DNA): TGTGCCAGCAGTCCGTCTGGCTTTACGTATGGCTACACCTTC. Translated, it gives CASSPSGFTYGYTF.

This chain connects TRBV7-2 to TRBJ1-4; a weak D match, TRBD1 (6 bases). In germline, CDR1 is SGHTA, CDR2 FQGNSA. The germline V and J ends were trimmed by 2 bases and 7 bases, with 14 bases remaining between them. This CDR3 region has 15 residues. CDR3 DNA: TGTGCCAGCAGCTTAAGTACAGGCAGGGGTGAAAAACTGTTTTTT. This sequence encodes CASSLSTGRGEKLFF. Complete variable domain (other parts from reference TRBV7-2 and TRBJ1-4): GAGVSQSPSNKVTEKGKDVELRCDPISGHTALYWYRQSLGQGLEFLIYFQGNSAPDKSGLPSDRFSAERTGGSVSTLTIQRTQQEDSAVYLCASSLSTGRGEKLFFGSGTQLSVL.

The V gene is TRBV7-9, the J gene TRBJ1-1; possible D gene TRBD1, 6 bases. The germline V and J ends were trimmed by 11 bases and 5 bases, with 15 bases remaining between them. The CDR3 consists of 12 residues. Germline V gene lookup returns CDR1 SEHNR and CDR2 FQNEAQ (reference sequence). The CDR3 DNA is TGTGCCGGATCGACAGGCTTGACTGAAGCTTTCTTT. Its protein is CAGSTGLTEAFF.

CDR3 sequence reads: CASSIGASGFDEQFF. The CDR3, as DNA: TGTGCCAGTAGTATAGGGGCCTCTGGCTTCGATGAGCAGTTCTTC. V is TRBV19 and J is TRBJ2-1; no firm D call. V was shortened by 1 base and J by 8 bases, with 15 bases between the two germline ends. CDR3 length: 15 amino acids. Germline CDR1 is LNHDA and CDR2 is SQIVND (reference sequence).

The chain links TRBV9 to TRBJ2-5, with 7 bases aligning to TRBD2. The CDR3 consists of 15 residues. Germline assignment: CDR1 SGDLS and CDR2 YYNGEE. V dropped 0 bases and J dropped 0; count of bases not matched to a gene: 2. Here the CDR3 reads CASSVGLANQETQYF. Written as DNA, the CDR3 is TGTGCCAGCAGCGTAGGACTAGCTAACCAAGAGACCCAGTACTTC.

DNA for the CDR3: TGTGCCAGCACCTTTTCAGGGTTTGGTTCTGGAGAGACCCAGTACTTC. This gives the protein CASTFSGFGSGETQYF. This chain uses TRBV11-2 with TRBJ2-5; a possible D gene is TRBD1 (5 bases). This CDR3 has 16 amino acids. Germline CDR1 reads SGHAT; CDR2 reads FQNNGV. The V end was cut by 7 bases, the J end by 4 bases, with 22 bases between. Based on the CDR3 plus reference TRBV11-2 and TRBJ2-5, the full variable domain is EAGVAQSPRYKIIEKRQSVAFWCNPISGHATLYWYQQILGQGPKLLIQFQNNGVVDDSQLPKDRFSAERLKGVDSTLKIQPAKLEDSAVYLCASTFSGFGSGETQYFGPGTRLLVL.